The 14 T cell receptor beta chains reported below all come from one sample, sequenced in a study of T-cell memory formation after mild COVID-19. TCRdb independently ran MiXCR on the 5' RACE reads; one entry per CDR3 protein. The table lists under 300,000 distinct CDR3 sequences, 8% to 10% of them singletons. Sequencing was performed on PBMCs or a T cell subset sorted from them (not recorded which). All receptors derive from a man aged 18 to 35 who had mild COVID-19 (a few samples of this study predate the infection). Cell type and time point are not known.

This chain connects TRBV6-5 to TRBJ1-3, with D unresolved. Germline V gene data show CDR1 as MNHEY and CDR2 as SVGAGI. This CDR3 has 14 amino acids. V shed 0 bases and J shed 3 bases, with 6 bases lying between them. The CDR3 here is CASSYSDGGNTIYF. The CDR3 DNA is TGTGCCAGCAGTTACTCGGACGGTGGAAACACCATATATTTT.

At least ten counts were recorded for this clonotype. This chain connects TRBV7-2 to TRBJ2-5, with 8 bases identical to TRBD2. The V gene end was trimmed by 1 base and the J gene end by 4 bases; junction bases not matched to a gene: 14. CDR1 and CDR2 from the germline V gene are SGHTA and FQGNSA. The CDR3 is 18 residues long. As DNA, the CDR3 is TGTGCCAGCAGCTTAGTTGTTTCAATCAGCGCGGGGGGAGAGACCCAGTACTTC. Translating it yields CASSLVVSISAGGETQYF.

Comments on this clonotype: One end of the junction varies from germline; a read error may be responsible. This CDR3 is CASRSGTSGHSSEQYF. The DNA for the CDR3 is TGTGCCAGCAGGTCCGGGACTAGCGGACACTCCTCCGAGCAGTACTTC. The chain has TRBV12-3 or TRBV12-4 and TRBJ2-7; 11 bases agree with TRBD2. The CDR3 loop spans 16 amino acids.

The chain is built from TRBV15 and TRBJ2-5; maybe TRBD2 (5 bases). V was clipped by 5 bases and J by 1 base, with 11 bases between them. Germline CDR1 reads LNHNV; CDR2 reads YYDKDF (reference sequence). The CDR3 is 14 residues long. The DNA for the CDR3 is TGTGCCACCAGCCGGAGGAGCCTCCAAGAGACCCAGTACTTC. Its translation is CATSRRSLQETQYF.

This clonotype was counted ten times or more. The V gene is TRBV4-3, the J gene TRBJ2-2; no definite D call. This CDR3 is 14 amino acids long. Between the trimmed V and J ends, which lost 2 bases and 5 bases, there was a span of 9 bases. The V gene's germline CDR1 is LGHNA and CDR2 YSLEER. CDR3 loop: CASSQRLGTGELFF. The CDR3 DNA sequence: TGCGCCAGCAGCCAACGTCTTGGGACCGGGGAGCTGTTTTTT.

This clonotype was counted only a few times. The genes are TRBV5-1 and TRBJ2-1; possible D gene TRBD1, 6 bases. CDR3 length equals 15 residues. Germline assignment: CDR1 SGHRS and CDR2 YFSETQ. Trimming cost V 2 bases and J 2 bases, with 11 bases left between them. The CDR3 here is CASSFTGYPYNEQFF. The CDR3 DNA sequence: TGCGCCAGCAGCTTCACAGGGTACCCCTACAATGAGCAGTTCTTC.

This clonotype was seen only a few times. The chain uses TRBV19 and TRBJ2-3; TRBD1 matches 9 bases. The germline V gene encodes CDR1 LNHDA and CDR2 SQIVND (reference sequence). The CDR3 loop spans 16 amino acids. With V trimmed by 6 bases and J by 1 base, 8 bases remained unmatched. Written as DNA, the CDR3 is TGTGCCAGTAGCTCCGCGGACAGGGGAGGCACAGATACGCAGTATTTT. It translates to CASSSADRGGTDTQYF.

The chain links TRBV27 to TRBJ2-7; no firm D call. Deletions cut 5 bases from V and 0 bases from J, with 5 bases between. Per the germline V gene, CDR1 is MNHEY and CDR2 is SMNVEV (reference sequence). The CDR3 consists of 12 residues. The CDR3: CASSLDSYEQYV. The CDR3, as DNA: TGTGCCAGCAGTCTCGACTCCTACGAGCAGTACGTC.

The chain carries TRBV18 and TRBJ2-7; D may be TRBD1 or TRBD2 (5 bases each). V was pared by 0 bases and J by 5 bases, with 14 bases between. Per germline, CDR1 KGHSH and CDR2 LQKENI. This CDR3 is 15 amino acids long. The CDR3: CASSPPSHGDDEQYF. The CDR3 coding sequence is TGTGCCAGCTCACCACCGAGCCACGGGGACGACGAGCAGTACTTC.

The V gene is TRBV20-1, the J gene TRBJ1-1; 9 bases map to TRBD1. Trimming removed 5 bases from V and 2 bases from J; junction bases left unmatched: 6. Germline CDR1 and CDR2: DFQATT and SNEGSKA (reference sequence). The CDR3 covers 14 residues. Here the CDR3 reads CSAPRTGDNTEAFF. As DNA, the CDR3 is TGCAGTGCTCCCAGGACAGGGGATAACACTGAAGCTTTCTTT.

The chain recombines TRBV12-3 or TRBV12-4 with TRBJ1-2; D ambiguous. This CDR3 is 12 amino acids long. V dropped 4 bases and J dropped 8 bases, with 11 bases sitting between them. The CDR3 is CASSYYRGGYTF. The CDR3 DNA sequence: TGTGCCAGCAGTTACTATAGAGGGGGCTACACCTTC.

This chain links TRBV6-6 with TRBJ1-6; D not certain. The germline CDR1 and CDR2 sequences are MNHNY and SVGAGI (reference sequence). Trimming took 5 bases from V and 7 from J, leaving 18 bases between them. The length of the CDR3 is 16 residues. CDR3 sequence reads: CASSQREAVGNSPLHF. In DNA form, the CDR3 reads TGTGCCAGCAGTCAACGGGAAGCAGTCGGAAATTCACCCCTCCACTTT.

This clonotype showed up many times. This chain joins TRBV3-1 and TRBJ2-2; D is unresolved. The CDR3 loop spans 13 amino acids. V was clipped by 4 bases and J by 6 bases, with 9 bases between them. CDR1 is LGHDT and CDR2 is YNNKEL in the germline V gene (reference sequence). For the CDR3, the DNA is TGTGCCAGCAGCCTGGTAGGAGCCGGGGAGCTGTTTTTT. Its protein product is CASSLVGAGELFF.

CDR3 amino acids: CASSFGWGQLSDTQYF. DNA for the CDR3: TGTGCCAGCAGCTTTGGTTGGGGACAGTTATCAGATACGCAGTATTTT. The chain employs TRBV11-3 and TRBJ2-3; 7 nucleotides agree with TRBD1. Losses at the gene ends were 3 bases for V and 4 bases for J; bases not matched to a gene: 10. Per germline, CDR1 SGHNT and CDR2 YENEEA. The CDR3 consists of 16 residues. Variable domain in full (rest from reference TRBV11-3 and TRBJ2-3): EAGVVQSPRYKIIEKKQPVAFWCNPISGHNTLYWYLQNLGQGPELLIRYENEEAVDDSQLPKDRFSAERLKGVDSTLKIQPAELGDSAVYLCASSFGWGQLSDTQYFGPGTRLTVL.